This T cell receptor (beta chain) originates from a study of blood T cell repertoires in COVID-19. Study at large: Spain, Italy and the United States supplied samples that represented acute and convalescent COVID-19. T cells, B-cell-depleted T cells, or PBMCs supplied cDNA or gDNA.

In the authors' workflow: Researchers report that nucleated cell counts were estimated from reference gene primer amplification. The method was immunoSEQ multiplex PCR; TCRdb's version includes in-frame clones alone and lacks a portion of them. V and J calls and clone size are as listed in that table; D and trimming were resolved from the DNA. The sample holds around 47,000 clones, roughly 91% seen once. This clone occurred once. The germline V and J ends were trimmed by 2 bases and 4 bases, with 20 bases remaining between them. The germline V gene encodes CDR1 ENHRY and CDR2 SYGVKD. The CDR3 loop spans 17 amino acids.

The source material was peripheral blood. The source of this sequence is a man older than 75 with active or convalescent COVID-19. This rearrangement joins TRBV10-3 to TRBJ1-1, with D perhaps TRBD1 (6 bases). The CDR3: CAISEHKRGGGSTEAFF. The CDR3 DNA reads as TGTGCCATCAGTGAGCATAAGAGGGGAGGGGGATCCACTGAAGCTTTCTTT.